The entry below gives a single T cell receptor beta chain sequence along with its context. As yet, its antigen is unknown. The data were taken from a study of blood T cells in healthy people across ages. Notes on the study in general: In older individuals, TCR beta diversity per million T cells was lower, falling roughly linearly with age.

Looked up from germline, CDR1 is SQVTM and CDR2 is ANQGSEA. The CDR3 is 13 residues long. Trimming took 3 bases from V and 6 from J, leaving 14 bases between them. Next came a second PCR, run for about 6 to 12 cycles, which used a sample-barcoded 5' primer along with a J-beta primer mix. Each single sample gave us at least 2.5 million CDR3-containing paired-end reads. TCRdb redid the calling of the 5' RACE reads with MiXCR, one entry per CDR3 protein. Of some 370,000 distinct CDR3 sequences in the sample, over 45% were seen once. Sequencing was carried out using blood. The J gene is TRBJ2-5, the V gene TRBV29-1; D is uncertain. This TCR came from a man between 60 and 75 years old in good health. In DNA form, the CDR3 reads TGCAGCGTTGACCGGGTGGGCTCACAGACCCAGTACTTC. Translating gives CSVDRVGSQTQYF.